A selection of T cell receptor beta chains follows, all from one sample in a study of PD-1 blockade in mismatch repair-deficient tumors. TCRdb keeps only in-frame clones here, not all; method: immunoSEQ multiplex PCR. The table lists just under 65,000 clones, 70% to 90% of them singletons. This material consisted of peripheral blood, taken 52 weeks after starting pembrolizumab. These receptors were collected from an adult with mismatch repair-deficient cancer. Each CDR3 is given with its conserved first and last residue. D genes are given only for firm matches. Where a row states a size, it is once, few, many or the class of an expanded clone; other rows omit it.

>TRBV5-4|NA|NA|TRBJ1-3
TGTGCCAGCAGCTTGGGTACAGGAATGCCTGGAAACACCATATATTTT
CASSLGTGMPGNTIYF
>TRBV9|few|NA|TRBJ2-7
TGTGCCAGCAGCCGCGCGGGGAGCGAGCAGTACTTC
CASSRAGSEQYF
>TRBV11-2|NA|NA|TRBJ2-1
TGTGCCAGCAGCTTAGGGCGGACCGAGCAGTTCTTC
CASSLGRTEQFF
>TRBV28|NA|NA|TRBJ1-1
TGTGCCAGCAGTTTATTTAGAGAAATGAACACTGAAGCTTTCTTT
CASSLFREMNTEAFF
>TRBV19|few|NA|TRBJ2-6
TGTGCCAGTAGTACAGGACGGCCTGTCACCTCTGGGGCCAACGTCCTGACTTTC
CASSTGRPVTSGANVLTF
>TRBV2|NA|TRBD1|TRBJ2-7
TGTGCCAGCAGTGAATCCAAGAGGGGGCATGACGAGCAGTACTTC
CASSESKRGHDEQYF
>TRBV10-3|once|NA|TRBJ1-4
TGTGCCATCAGTGCCGCAGGGAATGAAAAACTGTTTTTT
CAISAAGNEKLFF
>TRBV11-2|NA|TRBD2|TRBJ2-2
TGTGCCAGCAGCTCCCTCCGGACTAGCGGGAGACCCGGGGAGCTGTTTTTT
CASSSLRTSGRPGELFF
>TRBV5-5|NA|NA|TRBJ1-5
TGTGCCAGCAGCCTAAGTTGGCAGGGACGTAATCAGCCCCAGCATTTT
CASSLSWQGRNQPQHF
>TRBV18|NA|NA|TRBJ2-3
TGTGCCAGCTCACCACCCTCCTCCGCAGATACGCAGTATTTT
CASSPPSSADTQYF
>TRBV27|NA|TRBD2|TRBJ2-7
TGTGCCAGCAGTGCGGGACTAGCTATCTACGAGCAGTACTTC
CASSAGLAIYEQYF
>TRBV4-1|NA|NA|TRBJ2-4
TGCGCCAGCAGCCAGAAAAACATTCAGTACTTC
CASSQKNIQYF
>TRBV11-2|once|NA|TRBJ2-1
TGTGCCAGCAGCTTAGATGGTCAGTACTACAATGAGCAGTTCTTC
CASSLDGQYYNEQFF
>TRBV7-9|NA|NA|TRBJ2-7
TGTGCCAGCAGTGAAAGGGCGGGCGAGCAGTACTTC
CASSERAGEQYF
>TRBV4-3|NA|NA|TRBJ1-1
TGCGCCAGCAGCCAAGTTGGGGGGGGCACTGAAGCTTTCTTT
CASSQVGGGTEAFF
>TRBV13|NA|TRBD1|TRBJ1-4
TGTGCCAGCAGCGTGGGACAGGATAATGAAAAACTGTTTTTT
CASSVGQDNEKLFF
>TRBV7-9|NA|TRBD1|TRBJ1-2
TGTGCCAGCAGCTTCGTTACAGGGGCTAACTATGGCTACACCTTC
CASSFVTGANYGYTF
>TRBV30|NA|NA|TRBJ2-7
TGTGCCTGGAGTTCCGGGACTTACACCTACGAGCAGTACTTC
CAWSSGTYTYEQYF
>TRBV4-3|NA|TRBD1|TRBJ2-1
TGCGCCAGCAGCCAGGACACCGGGACAGGGGGTTACAATGAGCAGTTCTTC
CASSQDTGTGGYNEQFF
>TRBV27|NA|NA|TRBJ2-3
TGTGCCAGCAGTTTAATGGCTAGCTATCGAGATACGCAGTATTTT
CASSLMASYRDTQYF
>TRBV7-8|NA|NA|TRBJ2-2
TGTGCCAGCAGCTTAAAGCGAGACACCGGGGAGCTGTTTTTT
CASSLKRDTGELFF
>TRBV7-9|NA|TRBD1|TRBJ1-4
TGTGCCAGCCAGGGGGGGACTAATGAAAAACTGTTTTTT
CASQGGTNEKLFF
>TRBV14|NA|NA|TRBJ2-5
TGTGCCAGCAGCCCTGGACAGCTCCAAAAGACCCAGTACTTC
CASSPGQLQKTQYF
>TRBV18|NA|TRBD1|TRBJ2-5
TGTGCCAGCTCAGGGGACAGGGGAGAGACCCAGTACTTC
CASSGDRGETQYF
>TRBV7-2|NA|TRBD2|TRBJ2-7
TGTGCCAGCAGCTTAGATAGCGGGAGCTCCTACGAGCAGTACTTC
CASSLDSGSSYEQYF
>TRBV7-2|NA|NA|TRBJ2-7
TGTGCCAGCAGCTTATATGCCTCCTACGAGCAGTACTTC
CASSLYASYEQYF
>TRBV15|NA|NA|TRBJ2-7
TGTGCCACCAGCACAGATGCCTACGAGCAGTACTTC
CATSTDAYEQYF
>TRBV5-4|NA|NA|TRBJ2-7
TGTGCCAGCAGCTTGGGCAGGGCCTACGAGCAGTACTTC
CASSLGRAYEQYF
>TRBV19|few|NA|TRBJ1-5
TGTGCCAGTAGTATGGGGGGATATAGCAATCAGCCCCAGCATTTT
CASSMGGYSNQPQHF
>TRBV30|NA|TRBD2|TRBJ2-7
TGTGCCTGGACCAGCGGGAGGGCTTACGAGCAGTACTTC
CAWTSGRAYEQYF
>TRBV6-6|NA|NA|TRBJ2-7
TGTGCCAGCAGACCCCGGGACGGACCATCCTACGAGCAGTACTTC
CASRPRDGPSYEQYF
>TRBV7-2|many|NA|TRBJ2-2
TGTGCCAGCAGCTTATTGGCCTCCACCGGGGAGCTGTTTTTT
CASSLLASTGELFF
>TRBV4-3|NA|NA|TRBJ2-2
TGCGCCAGCAGCCAAGTCTGGGTCGGCACCGGGGAGCTGTTTTTT
CASSQVWVGTGELFF
>TRBV5-1|NA|NA|TRBJ2-7
TGCGCCACCTATAAAGGGGCAGGGACCTACGAGCAGTACTTC
CATYKGAGTYEQYF
>TRBV28|NA|TRBD2|TRBJ2-7
TGTGCCAGCAGCAGACCGACTAAAACTAGCGTGCAACACTACGAGCAGTACTTC
CASSRPTKTSVQHYEQYF
>TRBV5-1|NA|TRBD1|TRBJ2-5
TGCGCCAGCAGGGCGGGACAGGGGGCCTACCAAGAGACCCAGTACTTC
CASRAGQGAYQETQYF
>TRBV10-2|NA|TRBD2|TRBJ2-7
TGCGCCAGCAGTGAGGTCGGACTAGCGACATCCTACGAGCAGTACTTC
CASSEVGLATSYEQYF
>TRBV4-1|few|NA|TRBJ1-2
TGCGCCAGCAGCCAATACGGTCGGCGCCAGAGCTTAGACTATGGCTACACCTTC
CASSQYGRRQSLDYGYTF
>TRBV28|NA|NA|TRBJ2-1
TGTGCCAGCAGTTTAGCCCCCGAGGTAGGCCCTAGGTCGGAGCAGTTCTTC
CASSLAPEVGPRSEQFF
>TRBV5-5|NA|NA|TRBJ2-5
TGTGCCAGCAGCGCCGGGACGGACCGGGAGACCCAGTACTTC
CASSAGTDRETQYF
>TRBV30|NA|TRBD1|TRBJ2-7
TGTGCCTCCGGGACAGGGGACGAGCAGTACTTC
CASGTGDEQYF
>TRBV2|NA|TRBD1|TRBJ2-7
TGTGCCAGCAGAACAGGGGGTCCCTACGAGCAGTACTTC
CASRTGGPYEQYF
>TRBV28|NA|NA|TRBJ2-1
TGTGCCAGCAGTTTATTCGGGGACCCCTACAATGAGCAGTTCTTC
CASSLFGDPYNEQFF
>TRBV30|NA|NA|TRBJ2-1
TGTGCCTGTCCCAGGTGGTCAGGATACAATGAGCAGTTCTTC
CACPRWSGYNEQFF
>TRBV19|NA|TRBD2|TRBJ2-7
TGTGCCAGTAGTACCACCAGCGGGAGTACCTACGAGCAGTACTTC
CASSTTSGSTYEQYF
>TRBV6-5|NA|TRBD1|TRBJ2-2
TGTGCCAGCAGCCCACAGGGGGCTGTAGCCGGGGAGCTGTTTTTT
CASSPQGAVAGELFF
>TRBV21-1|NA|NA|TRBJ1-1
TGTGCCAACTCCAAGACAGCTATGAACACTGAAGCTTTCTTT
CANSKTAMNTEAFF
>TRBV13|once|NA|TRBJ2-3
TGTGCCAGCACGACTCAGGGCTCAGATACGCAGTATTTT
CASTTQGSDTQYF
>TRBV7-9|NA|NA|TRBJ1-1
TGTGCCAGCAGCTCCAAGGCCGGGAGGAACACTGAAGCTTTCTTT
CASSSKAGRNTEAFF
>TRBV4-1|NA|NA|TRBJ1-3
TGCGCCAGCAGCCCCCATTTGAGGGCTGGAAACACCATATATTTT
CASSPHLRAGNTIYF
>TRBV5-8|once|NA|TRBJ2-5
TGTGCCAGCAGATATAGGGCCGAGACCCAGTACTTC
CASRYRAETQYF
>TRBV4-1|NA|TRBD2|TRBJ2-6
TGCGCCAGCAGCCCCGCGGCGGGGGCTGGGGCCAACGTCCTGACTTTC
CASSPAAGAGANVLTF
>TRBV19|NA|TRBD1|TRBJ2-1
TGTGCCAGTCATCACCAGGGGGTCTACAATGAGCAGTTCTTC
CASHHQGVYNEQFF
>TRBV5-8|NA|TRBD1|TRBJ1-1
TGTGCCAGCAGCTTGGAGGGGGCGTTGAGCACTGAAGCTTTCTTT
CASSLEGALSTEAFF
>TRBV7-9|NA|TRBD1|TRBJ2-3
TGTGCCAGCAGCCCCCGCGTCGGGACAGGGCCAACAGATACGCAGTATTTT
CASSPRVGTGPTDTQYF
>TRBV29-1|NA|NA|TRBJ1-1
TGCAGCGTTGCATACGGAGAAGGGAACACTGAAGCTTTCTTT
CSVAYGEGNTEAFF
>TRBV18|NA|TRBD2|TRBJ2-1
TGTGCCAGCTCACCAGGGACTAGCGGGATCAATGAGCAGTTCTTC
CASSPGTSGINEQFF